What follows is one T cell receptor beta chain and its context. Repertoires were generated with immunoSEQ multiplex PCR, while TCRdb's copy carries only in-frame clones and drops some. The data hold about 50,000 clones, with over 90% observed a single time. The record originates from a study of blood T cell repertoires in COVID-19. Looked up from germline, CDR1 is KGHSH and CDR2 is LQKENI. V shed 3 bases and J 0 bases; nucleotides not matched to a gene: 15. This CDR3 is built from 19 residues. The receptor's source is a woman older than 75 with acute or convalescent COVID-19. Sample: peripheral blood. This rearrangement joins TRBV18 to TRBJ1-2; 8 bases align to TRBD1. The CDR3 here is CASSPPGGRTPSPNYGYTF. CDR3 bases: TGTGCCAGCTCACCTCCAGGGGGCCGGACCCCATCCCCTAACTATGGCTACACCTTC. The variable domain in full, completed from reference TRBV18 and TRBJ1-2, reads NAGVMQNPRHLVRRRGQEARLRCSPMKGHSHVYWYRQLPEEGLKFMVYLQKENIIDESGMPKERFSAEFPKEGPSILRIQQVVRGDSAAYFCASSPPGGRTPSPNYGYTFGSGTRLTVV.